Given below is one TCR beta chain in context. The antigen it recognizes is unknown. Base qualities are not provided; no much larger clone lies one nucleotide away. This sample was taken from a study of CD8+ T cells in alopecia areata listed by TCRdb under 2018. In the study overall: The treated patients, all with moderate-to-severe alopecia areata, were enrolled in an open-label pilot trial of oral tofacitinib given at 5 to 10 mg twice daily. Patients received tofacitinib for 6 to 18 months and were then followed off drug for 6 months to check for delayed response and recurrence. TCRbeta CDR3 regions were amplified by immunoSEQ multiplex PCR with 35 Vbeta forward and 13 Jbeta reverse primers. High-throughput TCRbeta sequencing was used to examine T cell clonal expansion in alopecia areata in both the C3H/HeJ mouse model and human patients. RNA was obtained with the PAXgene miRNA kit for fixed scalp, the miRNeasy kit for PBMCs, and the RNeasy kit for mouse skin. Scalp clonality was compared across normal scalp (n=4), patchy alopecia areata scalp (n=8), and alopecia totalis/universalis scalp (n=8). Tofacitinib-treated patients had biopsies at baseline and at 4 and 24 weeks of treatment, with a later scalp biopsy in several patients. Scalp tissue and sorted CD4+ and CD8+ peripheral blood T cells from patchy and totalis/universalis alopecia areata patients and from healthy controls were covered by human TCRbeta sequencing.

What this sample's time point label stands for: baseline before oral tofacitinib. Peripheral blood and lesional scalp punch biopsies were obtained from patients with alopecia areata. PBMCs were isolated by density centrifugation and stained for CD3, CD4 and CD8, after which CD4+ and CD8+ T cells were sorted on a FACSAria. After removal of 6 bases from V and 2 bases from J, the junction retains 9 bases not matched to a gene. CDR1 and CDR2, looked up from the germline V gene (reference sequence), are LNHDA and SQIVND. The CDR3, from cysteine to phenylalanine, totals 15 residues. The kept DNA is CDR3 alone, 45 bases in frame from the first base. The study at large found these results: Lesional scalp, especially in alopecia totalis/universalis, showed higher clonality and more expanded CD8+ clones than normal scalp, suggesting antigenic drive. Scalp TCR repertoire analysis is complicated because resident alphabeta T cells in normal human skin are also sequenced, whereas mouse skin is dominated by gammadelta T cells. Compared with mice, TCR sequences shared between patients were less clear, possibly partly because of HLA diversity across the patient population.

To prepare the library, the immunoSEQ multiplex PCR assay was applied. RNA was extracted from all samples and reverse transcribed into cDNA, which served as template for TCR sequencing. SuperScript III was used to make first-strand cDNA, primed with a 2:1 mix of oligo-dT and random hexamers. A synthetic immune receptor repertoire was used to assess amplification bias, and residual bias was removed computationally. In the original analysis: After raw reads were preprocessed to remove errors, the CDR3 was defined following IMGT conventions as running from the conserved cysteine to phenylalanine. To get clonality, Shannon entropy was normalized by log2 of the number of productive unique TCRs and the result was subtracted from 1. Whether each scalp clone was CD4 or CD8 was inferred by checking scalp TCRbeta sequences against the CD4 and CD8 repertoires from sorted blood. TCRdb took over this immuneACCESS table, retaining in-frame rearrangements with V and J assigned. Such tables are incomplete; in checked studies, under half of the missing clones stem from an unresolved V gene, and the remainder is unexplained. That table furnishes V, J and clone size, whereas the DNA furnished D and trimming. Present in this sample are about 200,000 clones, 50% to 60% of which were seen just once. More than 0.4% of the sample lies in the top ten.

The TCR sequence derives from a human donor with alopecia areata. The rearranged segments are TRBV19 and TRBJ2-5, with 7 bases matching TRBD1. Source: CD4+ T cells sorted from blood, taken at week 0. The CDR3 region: CASSPWTGVQETQYF. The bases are TGTGCCAGTAGCCCCTGGACAGGAGTACAAGAGACCCAGTACTTC.